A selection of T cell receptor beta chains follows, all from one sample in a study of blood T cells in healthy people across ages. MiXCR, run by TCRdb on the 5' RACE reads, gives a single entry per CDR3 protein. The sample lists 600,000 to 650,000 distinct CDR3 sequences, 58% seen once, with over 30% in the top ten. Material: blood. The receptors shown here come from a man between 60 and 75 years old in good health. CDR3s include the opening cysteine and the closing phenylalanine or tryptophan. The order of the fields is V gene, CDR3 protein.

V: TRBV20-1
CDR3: CSARDWDTQEKLFF

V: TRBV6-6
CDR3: CASSGQGQRETQYF

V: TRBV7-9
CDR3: CASSSPSKENTEAFF

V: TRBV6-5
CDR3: CASADSAINEKLFF

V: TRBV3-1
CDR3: CASSQESRVDEQFF

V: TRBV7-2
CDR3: CASSTQVGVQYEQYF

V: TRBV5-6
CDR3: CASSLGWGSYEQYF

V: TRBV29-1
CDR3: CSVEDSGGASSYNEQFF

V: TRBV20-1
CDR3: CSASPAGGPNTGELFF

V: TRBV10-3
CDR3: CAISDLGQGDLETQYF

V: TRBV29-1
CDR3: CSVGGGIYGYTF

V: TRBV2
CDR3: CASSVDRLDTDTQYF

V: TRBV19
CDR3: CASSIGLWAGSNTEAFF

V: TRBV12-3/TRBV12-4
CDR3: CASRGTSGVGTDAQYF

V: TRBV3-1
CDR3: CASSHNFASGGGTDTQYF

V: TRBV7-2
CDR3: CASSSKTGSAYGYTF

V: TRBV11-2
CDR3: CASSSPVGGLGYTF

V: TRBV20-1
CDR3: CSARAKPLSQETQYF

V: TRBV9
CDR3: CASSGRGGNLREQFF

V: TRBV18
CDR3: CASSPTPWGEQYF

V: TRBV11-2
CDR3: CASSSLTSGTSYDDQFF

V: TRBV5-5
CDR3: CASSSTTGNYEQYF

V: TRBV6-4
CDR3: CASSGQGVDYEQYF

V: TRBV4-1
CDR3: CASSPSGRGEKLFF

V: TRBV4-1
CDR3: CASSQGQGVSGANVLTF

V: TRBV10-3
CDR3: CAISEREATEAFF

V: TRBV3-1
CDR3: CASSQNGLYTGGLFF

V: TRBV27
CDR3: CASSPAFWSPLHF

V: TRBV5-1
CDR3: CASSGTGRTGELFF

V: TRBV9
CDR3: CASSVVRDTGGTEAFF

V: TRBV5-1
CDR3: CASSLGQLNLGGSGYTF

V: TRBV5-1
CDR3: CASSHNPHGQGGHPLSYNEQFF

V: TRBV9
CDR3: CASSVGVGTSYNEQFF

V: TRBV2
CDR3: CASRDREGSYEQYF

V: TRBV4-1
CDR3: CASSQTSGANLLPIATQYF

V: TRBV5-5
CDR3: CASSLEWYNQPQHF

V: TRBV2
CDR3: CASSGGGHGYTF

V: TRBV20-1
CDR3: CSAMGGGAYNEQFF

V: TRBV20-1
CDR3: CSARAGTGPSYEQYF

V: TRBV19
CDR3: CASRGGAHGYTF

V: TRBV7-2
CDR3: CASSSPGLAGREQYF

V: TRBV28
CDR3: CASSPVTGGNEQFF

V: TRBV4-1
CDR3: CASTPWGVAGRSTDTQYF

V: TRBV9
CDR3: CASSAGQGRLQETQYF